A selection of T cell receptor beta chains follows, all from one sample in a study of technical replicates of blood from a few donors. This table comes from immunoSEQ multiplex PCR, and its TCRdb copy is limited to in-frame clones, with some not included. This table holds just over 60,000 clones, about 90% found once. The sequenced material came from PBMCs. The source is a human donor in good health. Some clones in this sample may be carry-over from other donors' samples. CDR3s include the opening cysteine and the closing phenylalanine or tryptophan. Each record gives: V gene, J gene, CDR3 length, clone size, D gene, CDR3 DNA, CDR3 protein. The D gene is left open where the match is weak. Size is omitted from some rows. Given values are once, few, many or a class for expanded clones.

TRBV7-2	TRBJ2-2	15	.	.	TGTGCCAGCAGCTTGGCCAGGGTGAGCACCGGGGAGCTGTTTTTT	CASSLARVSTGELFF
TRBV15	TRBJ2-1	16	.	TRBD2	TGTGCCACCAGCAGAGATACTCCGGGAGGGCCCTATGAGCAGTTCTTC	CATSRDTPGGPYEQFF
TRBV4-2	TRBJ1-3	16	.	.	TGTGCCAGCAGCTCTAGCCTACAGGGAACTGGAAACACCATATATTTT	CASSSSLQGTGNTIYF
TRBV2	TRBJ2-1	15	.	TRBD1	TGTGCCAGCAGTGGGACAGGGGGTCCCTACAATGAGCAGTTCTTC	CASSGTGGPYNEQFF
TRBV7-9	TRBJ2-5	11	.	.	TGTGCCAGCAGCTCCGGGGAGACCCAGTACTTC	CASSSGETQYF
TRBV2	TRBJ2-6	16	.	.	TGTGCCAGCAGCGATGGGGCCGGCTCTGGGGCCAACGTCCTGACTTTC	CASSDGAGSGANVLTF
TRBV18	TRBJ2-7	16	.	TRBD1	TGTGCCAGCTCACCGTCATTCGGGACAGGGGGCGGCGAGCAGTACTTC	CASSPSFGTGGGEQYF
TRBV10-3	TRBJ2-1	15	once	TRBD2	TGTGCCATCAGTCCTGGACTAGCGGGCCAGGGTGAGCAGTTCTTC	CAISPGLAGQGEQFF
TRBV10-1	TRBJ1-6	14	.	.	TGCGCCAGCAGTGCGGCAGGGAGGAGTTCACCCCTCCACTTT	CASSAAGRSSPLHF
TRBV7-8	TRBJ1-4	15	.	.	TGTGCCAGCAGCTTACGTGAGGGTAGGAAAGAAAAACTGTTTTTT	CASSLREGRKEKLFF
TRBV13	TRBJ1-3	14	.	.	TGTGCCAGCAGCCTATGGACAGCCCGCAACACCATATATTTT	CASSLWTARNTIYF
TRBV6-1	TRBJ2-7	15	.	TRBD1	TGTGCCAGCAGGGAGGGACAGGGTATAGCCTACGAGCAGTACTTC	CASREGQGIAYEQYF
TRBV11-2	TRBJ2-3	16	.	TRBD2	TGTGCCAGCAGCCCGGGCGGCGGGAGGGCCACCGATACGCAGTATTTT	CASSPGGGRATDTQYF
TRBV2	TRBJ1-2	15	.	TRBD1	TGTGCCAGCAGTGGGGACAGGGGTAGTAGCTATGGCTACACCTTC	CASSGDRGSSYGYTF
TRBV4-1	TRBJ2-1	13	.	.	TGCGCCAGCAGCCAACAGGGAGGCAATGAGCAGTTCTTC	CASSQQGGNEQFF
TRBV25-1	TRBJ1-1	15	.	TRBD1	TGTGCCAGCAGTGCACGCGAGACAGGGGGGACTGAAGCTTTCTTT	CASSARETGGTEAFF
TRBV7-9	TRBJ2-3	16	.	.	TGTGCCAGCAGCTTAGAGGCGACGACTAGCACAGATACGCAGTATTTT	CASSLEATTSTDTQYF
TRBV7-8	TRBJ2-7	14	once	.	TGTGCCAGCAGCTTAGCGGGAGGCGCCTACGAGCAGTACTTC	CASSLAGGAYEQYF
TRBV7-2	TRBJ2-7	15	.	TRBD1	TGTGCCAGCAGCCTGGGACAGGGGGGGGCCTACGAGCAGTACTTC	CASSLGQGGAYEQYF
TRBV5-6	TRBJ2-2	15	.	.	TGTGCCAGCAGCTTGGTGGGGGCAAACACCGGGGAGCTGTTTTTT	CASSLVGANTGELFF
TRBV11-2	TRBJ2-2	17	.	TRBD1	TGTGCCAGCAGCCGGCGATTGGGGACAGAAAACACCGGGGAGCTGTTTTTT	CASSRRLGTENTGELFF
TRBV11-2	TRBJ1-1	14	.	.	TGTGCCAGCAGCTACCTGGGGGCAGGGGCTGAAGCTTTCTTT	CASSYLGAGAEAFF
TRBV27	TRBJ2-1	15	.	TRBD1	TGTGCCAGCAGTCTCTACAGGGGATCCTACAATGAGCAGTTCTTC	CASSLYRGSYNEQFF
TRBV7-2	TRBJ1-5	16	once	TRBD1	TGTGCCAGCAGCTTGCAGACAGGGAGTAGCAATCAGCCCCAGCATTTT	CASSLQTGSSNQPQHF
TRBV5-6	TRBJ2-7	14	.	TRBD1	TGTGCCAGCAGCGCCCAGACAGGGTATGGCGAGCAGTACTTC	CASSAQTGYGEQYF
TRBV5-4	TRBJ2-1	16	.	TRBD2	TGTGCCAGCAGTTTACGAACTAGCGGGGGTTACAATGAGCAGTTCTTC	CASSLRTSGGYNEQFF
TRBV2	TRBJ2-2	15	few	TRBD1	TGTGCCAGCAGTGGTCCCGGGACAGGGTTCGGGGAGCTGTTTTTT	CASSGPGTGFGELFF
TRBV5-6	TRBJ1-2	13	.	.	TGTGCCAGCAGCTTGGGTTGGGCGGGCCACTACACCTTC	CASSLGWAGHYTF
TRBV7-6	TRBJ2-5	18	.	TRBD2	TGTGCCAGCAGCCTCCTTAGGACTAGCGGGGGGGCCGGTGAGACCCAGTACTTC	CASSLLRTSGGAGETQYF
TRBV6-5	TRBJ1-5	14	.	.	TGTGCCAGCAGTCGGGGATATAGCAATCAGCCCCAGCATTTT	CASSRGYSNQPQHF
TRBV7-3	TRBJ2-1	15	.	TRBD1	TGTGCCAGCAGCCCAGGACAGGGGTCCTACAATGAGCAGTTCTTC	CASSPGQGSYNEQFF
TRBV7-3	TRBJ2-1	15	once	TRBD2	TGTGCCAGCAGCCTCGGGACTAGCGGGAGAAATGAGCAGTTCTTC	CASSLGTSGRNEQFF
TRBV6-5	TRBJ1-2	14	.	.	TGTGCCAGCAGTTACGAGCCGGCAGGGCCCAGCTACACCTTC	CASSYEPAGPSYTF
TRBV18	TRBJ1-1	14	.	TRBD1	TGTGCCAGCTCGCGGGGACAGACTGACACTGAAGCTTTCTTT	CASSRGQTDTEAFF
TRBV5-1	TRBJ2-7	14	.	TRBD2	TGCGCCAGCACCTGGGGACTAGCGGTCTACGAGCAGTACTTC	CASTWGLAVYEQYF
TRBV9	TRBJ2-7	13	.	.	TGTGCCAGCAGCGTAGGCGCATCCGGGGAGCAGTACTTC	CASSVGASGEQYF
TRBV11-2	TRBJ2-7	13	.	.	TGTGCCAGCAGCTTAGTGACAGCCTACGAGCAGTACTTC	CASSLVTAYEQYF
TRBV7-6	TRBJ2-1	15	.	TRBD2	TGTGCCAGCAGCTTTAGCGGGGGGGCAAACAATGAGCAGTTCTTC	CASSFSGGANNEQFF
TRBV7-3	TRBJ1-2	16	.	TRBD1	TGTGCCAGCAGCCGCGGGACAGGGGGGTCACTAGAGGGCTACACCTTC	CASSRGTGGSLEGYTF
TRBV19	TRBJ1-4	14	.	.	TGTGCCAGTAGTTCGGGACAACTGGGGGAAAAACTGTTTTTT	CASSSGQLGEKLFF
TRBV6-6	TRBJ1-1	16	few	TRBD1	TGTGCCAGCAGTAACGAAAGACAGGGGCCGAACACTGAAGCTTTCTTT	CASSNERQGPNTEAFF
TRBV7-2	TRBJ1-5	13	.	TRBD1	TGTGCCAGCAGCCTCGACAGGGATCAGCCCCAGCATTTT	CASSLDRDQPQHF
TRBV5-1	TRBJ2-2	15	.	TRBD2	TGCGCCAGCAGCCCCGTGGCGGGGGGCACCGGGGAGCTGTTTTTT	CASSPVAGGTGELFF
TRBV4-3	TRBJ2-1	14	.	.	TGCGCCAGCAGCCAAGAAGCGTCCCAGGGTGAGCAGTTCTTC	CASSQEASQGEQFF
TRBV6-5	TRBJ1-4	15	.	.	TGTGCCAGCAGTTACGGAGGGGTAGCGTTGGAAAAACTGTTTTTT	CASSYGGVALEKLFF
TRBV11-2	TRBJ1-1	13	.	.	TGTGCCAGCAGCTTACACATGAACACTGAAGCTTTCTTT	CASSLHMNTEAFF
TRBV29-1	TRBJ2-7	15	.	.	TGCAGCGTTGGTCATGGACTGCTGAGCTCCTACGAGCAGTACTTC	CSVGHGLLSSYEQYF
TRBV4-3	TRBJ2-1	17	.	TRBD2	TGCGCCAGCAGCCAAGGGACTAGCGGGAGGGGTTACGGTGAGCAGTTCTTC	CASSQGTSGRGYGEQFF
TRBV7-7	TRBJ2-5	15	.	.	TGTGCCAGCAGCTTATGGGGGGGGGCCGGGGAGACCCAGTACTTC	CASSLWGGAGETQYF
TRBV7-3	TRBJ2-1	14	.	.	TGTGCCAGCAGCTTCAGGGCCCACACGGATGAGCAGTTCTTC	CASSFRAHTDEQFF
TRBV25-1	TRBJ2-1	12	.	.	TGTGCCAGCAGTGCACAGTCAAATGAGCAGTTCTTC	CASSAQSNEQFF
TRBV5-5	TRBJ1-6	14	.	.	TGTGCCAGCAGCTTGGGTGCCAGGGAATCACCCCTCCACTTT	CASSLGARESPLHF
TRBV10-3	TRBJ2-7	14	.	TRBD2	TGTGCCATCAGTGTTGGGGACTATTCCTACGAGCAGTACTTC	CAISVGDYSYEQYF
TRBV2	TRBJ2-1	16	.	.	TGTGCCAGCAGTGAGTCGGTCCTTCACTCCTACAATGAGCAGTTCTTC	CASSESVLHSYNEQFF